This T cell receptor beta chain originates from a study of cytomegalovirus exposure and HLA in healthy donors. This clone appeared once. The antigen remains unidentified. The junction departs from germline at one end; a sequencing error may be responsible. Study observations and caveats: The classifier reportedly diagnosed cytomegalovirus status with high sensitivity and specificity.

It was with 60 Vbeta and 13 Jbeta primers that the PCR ran. TCRdb's table, derived via immunoSEQ multiplex PCR, lists solely in-frame clones and lacks some. This table has about 150,000 clones, about three quarters appearing once. This CDR3 is 15 amino acids long. Germline loops: CDR1 SSHAT, CDR2 FNYEAQ (reference sequence). The TCR was taken from a male donor in good health and CMV-seronegative. Material for sequencing was PBMCs. The chain has TRBV7-7 and TRBJ2-2; D gene uncertain. The CDR3 loop reads CASSLLATNTGELFF. CDR3 DNA: TGTGCTAGCAGCTTACTCGCGACGAACACCGGGGAGCTGTTTTTT.